This T cell receptor (beta chain) was documented in a study of identical twins. TCRdb re-called the 5' RACE reads with MiXCR, one entry per CDR3 protein. The sample lists around 100,000 distinct CDR3 sequences, under 6.5% occurring once. This clonotype came up many times. No antigen is known for it. The CDR3 spans 12 residues. The V segment lost 5 bases and the J segment 6 bases; nucleotides outside the gene matches: 2. There were only healthy Caucasians among the donors. Study-level results: Compared with unrelated sharing, twin-shared out-of-frame alpha sequences had more low-probability sequences.

The source is a woman aged 50 to 65 in good health. The rearrangement uses TRBV12-3 or TRBV12-4 and TRBJ1-2; TRBD1 aligns across 8 bases. The sequencing input was memory T cells sorted from blood. CDR3 in amino acids: CASSETGDGYTF. The CDR3 DNA is TGTGCCAGCAGTGAGACAGGGGATGGCTACACCTTC.